The 25 T cell receptor beta chains presented below share a single source sample, sequenced in a study of blood T cells in healthy people across ages. Through a sample-barcoded 5' primer and a J-beta primer mix, a second PCR was run for roughly 6 to 12 cycles. Each CDR3 protein gets one entry after TCRdb re-called the 5' RACE reads with MiXCR. Of 1.5 million or so distinct CDR3 sequences listed, approximately 42% are singletons. Sequenced sample: blood. The source is a young woman in good health.

Only a few counts were recorded for this clonotype. This chain links TRBV6-2 or TRBV6-3 with TRBJ1-5; no reliable D call. Germline CDR1 MNHEY, CDR2 SVGEGT. V was shortened by 0 bases and J by 6 bases, with 12 bases between the two germline ends. This CDR3 comprises 15 residues. Here the CDR3 reads CASSYSVVKGQPQHF. In nucleotides, the CDR3 is TGTGCCAGCAGTTACTCGGTTGTCAAAGGTCAGCCCCAGCATTTT.

This chain joins TRBV6-1 and TRBJ2-1; the D is unclear. V was clipped by 7 bases and J by 4 bases, with 14 bases between them. Germline V CDR1 and CDR2: MNHNS, SASEGT. This CDR3 is 14 amino acids long. CDR3 region: CASTPEWSYNEQFF. CDR3 in DNA: TGTGCCAGCACCCCAGAGTGGAGTTACAATGAGCAGTTCTTC.

This clonotype was detected only once. As DNA, the CDR3 is TGTGCCAGCAGCCAAGACGAGGGGGCCGGGGGAGAGCAGTACTTC. This gives the protein CASSQDEGAGGEQYF. The chain uses TRBV3-1 and TRBJ2-7, with TRBD1 as a possible D gene (7 bases). This CDR3 is built from 15 residues. V was cut by 0 bases and J by 7 bases, with 16 bases left in between. Germline CDR1 is LGHDT and CDR2 is YNNKEL (reference sequence).

This chain joins TRBV4-1 and TRBJ2-5, with unresolved D. Germline-derived CDR1 and CDR2 are MGHRA and YSYEKL. The CDR3 contains 13 residues. The V end was cut by 2 bases, the J end by 11 bases, with 15 bases between. CDR3 DNA: TGCGCCAGCAGCCAATCGGATTTGGCCGGGCAGTACTTC. Protein sequence: CASSQSDLAGQYF.

This clonotype was seen more than once but under ten times. The chain combines TRBV25-1 with TRBJ1-2; weak D call: TRBD1 (5 bases). Trimming shortened V by 8 bases and J by 6 bases, and 16 bases separated the two germline ends. The CDR3 consists of 13 residues. Per germline, CDR1 MGHDK and CDR2 SYGVNS. CDR3 nucleotides: TGTGCCAGCCATCGGGGATTGGGGGATGGCTACACCTTC. It is translated as CASHRGLGDGYTF.

The J gene is TRBJ2-2, the V gene TRBV12-3 or TRBV12-4, with D perhaps TRBD1 (7 bases). Trimming removed 10 bases at V and 2 bases at J, with 14 bases between. CDR3 size: 14 residues. CDR3 sequence (DNA): TGTGCCACCGGAGGGGACAGCAACACCGGGGAGCTGTTTTTT. The encoded protein is CATGGDSNTGELFF.

There are a few counts of this clonotype. V gene TRBV4-1 combines with J gene TRBJ1-2, with D unresolved. CDR1 MGHRA and CDR2 YSYEKL come from the germline V gene. The CDR3 sequence is 13 residues long. The germline V and J ends were trimmed by 2 bases and 6 bases, with 10 bases remaining between them. The CDR3 DNA reads as TGCGCCAGCAGCCAAACAAAGTCCCATGGCTACACCTTC. This translates into CASSQTKSHGYTF.

The chain recombines TRBV2 with TRBJ2-5; the match to TRBD1 covers 9 bases. CDR3 length equals 13 residues. Germline V gives CDR1 SNHLY, CDR2 FYNNEI. DNA of the CDR3: TGTGCTCTCGGGACAGGGTTACAAGAGACCCAGTACTTC. It specifies CALGTGLQETQYF.

The J gene is TRBJ2-1, the V gene TRBV14; 10 bases are a match to TRBD2. CDR1 SGHDN and CDR2 FVKESK come from the germline V gene. This CDR3 has 16 amino acids. J gave up 8 bases and V 2 bases, and 9 bases lay outside the gene matches. The CDR3 DNA reads as TGTGCCAGCAGCCAAACGTTCCTAGCGGGAGTCGATGAGCAGTTCTTC. Its translation is CASSQTFLAGVDEQFF.

This clonotype has just a few counts. The chain recombines TRBV29-1 with TRBJ2-2; 8 nucleotides agree with TRBD2. Germline V gene sequence: CDR1 SQVTM, CDR2 ANQGSEA. The CDR3 extends over 14 amino acids. The V segment lost 5 bases and the J segment 1 base; nucleotides outside the gene matches: 3. The CDR3 DNA follows: TGCAGCGTTTCGCTAGCGGGGAACACCGGGGAGCTGTTTTTT. It encodes CSVSLAGNTGELFF.

The genes are TRBV5-1 and TRBJ2-2; 15 positions agree with TRBD2. This CDR3 comprises 18 residues. Trimming took 0 bases from V and 4 from J; bases not matched to a gene: 4. The germline V gene has CDR1 SGHRS and CDR2 YFSETQ. The CDR3 is CASSLDGTSGRSTGELFF. CDR3 bases: TGCGCCAGCAGCTTGGATGGGACTAGCGGGAGGAGCACCGGGGAGCTGTTTTTT.

The chain combines TRBV9 with TRBJ2-7; D remains unclear. The germline gives CDR1 SGDLS, CDR2 YYNGEE. The CDR3 sequence is 13 residues long. Deletions cut 1 base from V and 7 bases from J, with 12 bases between. CDR3 nucleotides: TGTGCCAGCAGCGTAAGTGGTGTGGGTGAGCAGTACTTC. It codes for CASSVSGVGEQYF.

The chain carries TRBV20-1 and TRBJ2-5; 10 bases are a match to TRBD2. Germline trimming cut 1 base from V and 0 bases from J; bases unmatched to any gene: 8. Germline CDR1 is DFQATT and CDR2 is SNEGSKA (reference sequence). The CDR3 consists of 17 residues. The CDR3 DNA reads TGCAGTGCTAGAGTGGCTAGCGGGGGTACACACCAAGAGACCCAGTACTTC. Translation gives CSARVASGGTHQETQYF.

The CDR3 reads CSAPAGGIGQPQHF. The DNA of the CDR3 is TGCAGTGCTCCCGCGGGGGGGATTGGGCAGCCCCAGCATTTT. This chain links TRBV20-1 with TRBJ1-5; D possibly corresponds to TRBD1 (5 bases). The CDR3 is 14 residues long. CDR1 and CDR2 (germline): DFQATT, SNEGSKA (reference sequence). V was clipped by 5 bases and J by 7 bases, with 18 bases between them.

The chain recombines TRBV7-8 with TRBJ2-7, with D possibly called TRBD1 or TRBD2 (6 bases each). The ends were cut back, 5 bases at V and 1 base at J, with 18 bases in the middle. This CDR3 spans 16 amino acids. Germline-derived CDR1 and CDR2 are SGHVS and FQNEAQ. The CDR3 loop is CASSPSEGGGSYEQYF. The CDR3 region has the DNA TGTGCCAGCAGCCCATCTGAGGGGGGTGGATCCTACGAGCAGTACTTC.

J is TRBJ2-1 and V is TRBV6-1; D is unclear. There are 15 residues in the CDR3. With 3 bases removed from V and 4 bases from J, the gap between germline ends came to 13 bases. The germline V gene has CDR1 MNHNS and CDR2 SASEGT. CDR3 sequence (DNA): TGTGCCAGCAGTGACGACACTAAGCAGTACAATGAGCAGTTCTTC. Residues: CASSDDTKQYNEQFF.

The chain employs TRBV3-1 and TRBJ2-2, with 7 positions matching TRBD1. This CDR3 region has 15 residues. J lost 4 bases, V lost 4 bases, and 6 bases had no gene match. Germline lookup yields CDR1 LGHDT and CDR2 YNNKEL (reference sequence). CDR3: CASSRRAGGTGELFF. CDR3 bases: TGTGCCAGCAGCCGACGGGCAGGGGGCACCGGGGAGCTGTTTTTT.

The chain has TRBV7-2 and TRBJ1-4; D is undetermined. The germline V gene has CDR1 SGHTA and CDR2 FQGNSA. The CDR3 sequence is 17 residues long. V lost 2 bases and J lost 3, with 16 bases in between. The CDR3 region has the DNA TGTGCCAGCAGCTTAAAGAGGCTGGGAGTGCCTAATGAAAAACTGTTTTTT. This gives the protein CASSLKRLGVPNEKLFF.

This clonotype occurred a few times. The V call is TRBV6-5, the J call TRBJ2-3; D not resolved. The CDR3 spans 13 residues. Trimming took off 5 bases at V and 4 bases at J, with 10 bases between the two ends. CDR1 and CDR2 from the germline V gene are MNHEY and SVGAGI. In nucleotides, the CDR3 is TGTGCCAGCAGTCCCCAAAGCCCAGATACGCAGTATTTT. Translated, it gives CASSPQSPDTQYF.

The chain joins TRBV3-1 to TRBJ2-7; 8 bases fit TRBD1. This CDR3 comprises 15 residues. The V gene's germline CDR1 is LGHDT and CDR2 YNNKEL (reference sequence). With V trimmed by 5 bases and J by 1 base, 7 bases remained unmatched. CDR3 DNA: TGTGCCAGCAGCATGGGACAGGTGGTGTCCTACGAGCAGTACTTC. Protein: CASSMGQVVSYEQYF.

Only a few counts were recorded for this clonotype. The V and J genes are TRBV6-5 and TRBJ2-1; 9 bases agree with TRBD1. V shed 4 bases, J shed 6 bases, and the junction held 7 bases outside the gene matches. Germline V gene lookup returns CDR1 MNHEY and CDR2 SVGAGI. The length of the CDR3 is 15 residues. CDR3: CASSSQGAGRNEQFF. The CDR3 DNA reads TGTGCCAGCAGTTCACAGGGGGCGGGACGCAATGAGCAGTTCTTC.

V and J are TRBV6-1 and TRBJ2-7, with unresolved D. Germline assignment: CDR1 MNHNS and CDR2 SASEGT. The CDR3 loop spans 15 amino acids. V was shortened by 6 bases and J by 0 bases, with 15 bases between the two germline ends. The CDR3, as DNA: TGTGCCAGCAGCCGAGCTCATTTGGGCTCCTACGAGCAGTACTTC. Translating it yields CASSRAHLGSYEQYF.

This rearrangement joins TRBV20-1 to TRBJ1-6; D not certain. The CDR3 is 12 amino acids. Germline CDR1 DFQATT, CDR2 SNEGSKA (reference sequence). With 2 bases removed from V and 7 bases from J, the gap between germline ends came to 6 bases. DNA for the CDR3: TGCAGTGCTAGATTGGGCAATTCACCCCTCCACTTT. It codes for CSARLGNSPLHF.

The chain employs TRBV6-5 and TRBJ2-7, with TRBD1 matching over 7 bases. The end of the DNA fits TRBJ2-5 better, so the J call may be wrong. The germline V gene has CDR1 MNHEY and CDR2 SVGAGI. This CDR3 contains 14 residues. CDR3 sequence: CASSFGTVKETQYF. CDR3 DNA: TGTGCCAGCAGCTTCGGGACAGTAAAAGAGACCCAGTACTTC.

The chain links TRBV20-1 to TRBJ1-4; D uncertain. Germline CDR1 is DFQATT and CDR2 is SNEGSKA (reference sequence). The CDR3 has 14 residues. Trimming took off 2 bases at V and 3 bases at J, with 10 bases between the two ends. CDR3 coding DNA: TGCAGTGCTAGATTGGGGTCGGCTAATGAAAAACTGTTTTTT. Protein: CSARLGSANEKLFF.